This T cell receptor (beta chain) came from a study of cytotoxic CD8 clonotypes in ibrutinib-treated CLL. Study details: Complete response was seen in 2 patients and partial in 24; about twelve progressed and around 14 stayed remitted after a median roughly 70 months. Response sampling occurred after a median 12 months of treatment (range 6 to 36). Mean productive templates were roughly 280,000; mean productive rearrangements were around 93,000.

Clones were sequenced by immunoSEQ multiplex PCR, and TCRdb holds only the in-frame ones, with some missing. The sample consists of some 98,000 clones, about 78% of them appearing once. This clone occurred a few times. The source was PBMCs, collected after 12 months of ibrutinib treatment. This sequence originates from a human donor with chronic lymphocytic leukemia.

The CDR3 DNA sequence: TGCAGCGCCGGGACAGGGGAGACCCAGTACTTC. This codes for CSAGTGETQYF. V is TRBV29-1 and J is TRBJ2-5, with TRBD1 matching 9 bases. This CDR3 is 11 amino acids long. With 7 bases clipped from V and 5 bases from J, the junction kept 2 bases outside the gene matches. Germline CDR1 and CDR2: SQVTM and ANQGSEA.